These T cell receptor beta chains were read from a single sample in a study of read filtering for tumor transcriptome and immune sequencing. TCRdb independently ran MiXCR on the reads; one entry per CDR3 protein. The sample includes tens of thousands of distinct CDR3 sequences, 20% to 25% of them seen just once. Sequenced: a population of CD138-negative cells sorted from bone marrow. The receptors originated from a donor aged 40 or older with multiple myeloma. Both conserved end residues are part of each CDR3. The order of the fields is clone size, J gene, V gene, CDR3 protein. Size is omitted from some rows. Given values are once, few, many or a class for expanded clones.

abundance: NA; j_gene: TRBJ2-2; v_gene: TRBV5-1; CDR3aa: CASRPVGGTGELFF
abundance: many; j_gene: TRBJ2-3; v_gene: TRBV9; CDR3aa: CASSVSITDTQYF
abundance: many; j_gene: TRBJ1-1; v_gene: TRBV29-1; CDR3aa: CSVRGDMNTEAFF
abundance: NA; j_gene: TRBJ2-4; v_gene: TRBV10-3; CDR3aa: CAISESMPPGPRAKNIQYF
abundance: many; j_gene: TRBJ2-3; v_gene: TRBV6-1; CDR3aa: CASSEPYGLSSDTQYF
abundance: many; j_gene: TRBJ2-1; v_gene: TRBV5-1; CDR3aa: CASSVWGSTPNEQFF
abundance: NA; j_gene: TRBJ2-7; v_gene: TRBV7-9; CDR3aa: CASSDGDKYYEQYF
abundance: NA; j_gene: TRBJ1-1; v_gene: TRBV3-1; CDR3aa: CASSRYVGGEAFF
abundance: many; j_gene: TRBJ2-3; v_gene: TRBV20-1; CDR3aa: CSAERTSGITDTQYF
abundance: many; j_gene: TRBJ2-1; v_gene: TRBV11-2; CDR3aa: CASSLRFGGHNEQFF
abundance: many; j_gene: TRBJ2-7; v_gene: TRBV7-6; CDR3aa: CASSPGPNYEQYF
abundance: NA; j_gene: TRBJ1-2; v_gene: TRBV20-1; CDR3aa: CSARVIGRDHGYTF
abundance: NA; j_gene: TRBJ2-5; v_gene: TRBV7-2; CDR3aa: CASSPLGETQYF
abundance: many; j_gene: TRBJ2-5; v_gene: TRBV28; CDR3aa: CASRDSSETQYF
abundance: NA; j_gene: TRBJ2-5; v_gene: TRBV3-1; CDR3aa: CASMVSRGRQGTQYF
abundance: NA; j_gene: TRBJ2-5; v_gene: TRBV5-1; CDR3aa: CASSSRDRLKETQYF
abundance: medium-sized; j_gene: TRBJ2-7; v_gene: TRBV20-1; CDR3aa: CSATDSSYEQYF
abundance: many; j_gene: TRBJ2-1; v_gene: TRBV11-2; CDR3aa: CASSYERDWYNEQFF
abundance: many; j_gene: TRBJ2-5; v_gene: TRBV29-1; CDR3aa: CSVVSETQYF
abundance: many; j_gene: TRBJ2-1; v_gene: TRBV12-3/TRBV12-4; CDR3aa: CASSWTSGRSYNEQFF
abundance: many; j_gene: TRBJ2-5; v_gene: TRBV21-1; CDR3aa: CASSHRDRVIETQYF
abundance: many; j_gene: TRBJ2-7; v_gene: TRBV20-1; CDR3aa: CSARDDRTYYEQYF
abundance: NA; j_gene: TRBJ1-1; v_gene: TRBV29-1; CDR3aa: CSVGGRQGMNTEAFF
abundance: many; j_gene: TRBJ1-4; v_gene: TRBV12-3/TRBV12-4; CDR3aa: CASSSGQGENEKLFF
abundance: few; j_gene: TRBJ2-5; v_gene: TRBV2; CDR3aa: CASSDTGTETQYF
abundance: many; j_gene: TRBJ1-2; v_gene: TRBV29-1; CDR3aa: CSVPTGTNYGYTF
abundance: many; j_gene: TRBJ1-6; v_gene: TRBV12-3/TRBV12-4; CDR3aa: CASSLTVHSPLHF
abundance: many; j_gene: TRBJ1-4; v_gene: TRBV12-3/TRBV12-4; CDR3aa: CASSPDSRKLFF
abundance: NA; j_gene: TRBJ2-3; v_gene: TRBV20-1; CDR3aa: CSATRGTSDPGDTQYF
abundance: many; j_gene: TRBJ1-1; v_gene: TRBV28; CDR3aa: CASSLWSRSRNTEAFF
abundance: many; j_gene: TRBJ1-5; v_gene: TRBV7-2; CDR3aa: CASSTSGTGYQPQHF
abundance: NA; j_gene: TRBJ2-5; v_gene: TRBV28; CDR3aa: CASSSIGTAQETQYF
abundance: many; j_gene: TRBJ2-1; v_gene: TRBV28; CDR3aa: CASSSEGTGRTYNEQFF
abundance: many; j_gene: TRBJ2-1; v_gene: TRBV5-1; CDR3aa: CASSTLLAGIVDEQFF
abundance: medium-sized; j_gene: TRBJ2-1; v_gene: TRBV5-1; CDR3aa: CASSLDSYNEQFF
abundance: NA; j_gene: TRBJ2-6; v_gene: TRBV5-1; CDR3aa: CATTQGAHGANVLTF
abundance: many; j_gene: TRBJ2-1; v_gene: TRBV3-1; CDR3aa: CASSQGLVGRSYNEQFF